This passage covers 28 T cell receptor beta chains from one sample sequenced in a study of blood T cell repertoires in COVID-19 (TCRdb year 2020). Library preparation employed the immunoSEQ multiplex PCR assay. This is the immuneACCESS table as TCRdb keeps it, with only in-frame sequences that have V and J called. A part of the clones is gone; compared with another copy, unresolved V genes explain less than half, and the rest is unexplained. The sample yields tens of thousands of clones; more than 65% were counted once. The top ten constitute about 3% of the sample. Sequencing was done on a sample of peripheral blood. These receptors were obtained from a man in his 70s with COVID-19, enrolled during active disease.

The chain combines TRBV7-2 with TRBJ2-3; 8 bases map to TRBD2. This CDR3 contains 13 residues. Germline lookup yields CDR1 SGHTA and CDR2 FQGNSA. Germline trimming cut 7 bases from V and 3 bases from J; bases unmatched to any gene: 3. The CDR3 is CASTRGGTDTQYF. CDR3 nucleotide sequence: TGTGCCAGCACCCGGGGGGGGACAGATACGCAGTATTTT.

This clone was picked up one time. The rearrangement uses TRBV9 and TRBJ2-7, with TRBD1 matching 9 bases. V dropped 0 bases and J dropped 5; count of bases not matched to a gene: 12. CDR1 is SGDLS, CDR2 YYNGEE, per germline. The CDR3 is 17 residues long. The CDR3 sequence is CASSVAFSGTGYDEQYF. In DNA form, the CDR3 reads TGTGCCAGCAGCGTAGCATTTTCCGGGACAGGGTACGACGAGCAGTACTTC.

V usage is TRBV9 and J usage is TRBJ2-3, with 9 bases fitting TRBD2. CDR1 and CDR2 from the germline V gene are SGDLS and YYNGEE. The CDR3 is made up of 16 amino acids. After removal of 0 bases from V and 6 bases from J, the junction contained 8 bases not matched to a gene. In DNA form, the CDR3 reads TGTGCCAGCAGCGTAGGCGGGAGGGCCAGTGGGGATACGCAGTATTTT. This translates into CASSVGGRASGDTQYF.

This chain uses TRBV5-1 with TRBJ2-5; possible D gene TRBD2, 6 bases. V was trimmed by 4 bases and J by 4 bases, leaving 11 bases between them. The CDR3 is 13 amino acids. Looked up from germline, CDR1 is SGHRS and CDR2 is YFSETQ. As DNA, the CDR3 is TGCGCCAGCAGCAACCCAGCGGGAGAGACCCAGTACTTC. This gives the protein CASSNPAGETQYF. Combining the CDR3 with reference TRBV5-1 and TRBJ2-5 gives the whole variable domain KAGVTQTPRYLIKTRGQQVTLSCSPISGHRSVSWYQQTPGQGLQFLFEYFSETQRNKGNFPGRFSGRQFSNSRSEMNVSTLELGDSALYLCASSNPAGETQYFGPGTRLLVL.

A single count supports this clone. The chain has TRBV10-3 and TRBJ1-4, with 8 bases matching TRBD1. V shed 0 bases and J 4 bases; nucleotides not matched to a gene: 1. Germline assignment: CDR1 ENHRY and CDR2 SYGVKD. There are 15 residues in the CDR3. CDR3 loop: CAISESGTGNEKLFF. CDR3 DNA: TGTGCCATCAGTGAGTCGGGGACAGGTAATGAAAAACTGTTTTTT.

The chain combines TRBV7-3 with TRBJ2-1; no firm D call. The CDR3 consists of 11 residues. CDR1 is SGHTA and CDR2 is FQGTGA in the germline V gene. Trimming removed 4 bases from V and 9 bases from J, with 7 bases in between. The CDR3 here is CASSYRSEQFF. CDR3 coding DNA: TGTGCCAGCAGCTATAGAAGTGAGCAGTTCTTC. The full variable domain, rest sourced from reference TRBV7-3 and TRBJ2-1, is GAGVSQTPSNKVTEKGKYVELRCDPISGHTALYWYRQSLGQGPEFLIYFQGTGAADDSGLPNDRFFAVRPEGSVSTLKIQRTERGDSAVYLCASSYRSEQFFGPGTRLTVL.

This clone was detected only once. The chain carries TRBV7-9 and TRBJ2-1; D is perhaps TRBD1 (5 bases). V was clipped by 4 bases and J by 3 bases, with 10 bases between them. CDR1 is SEHNR, CDR2 FQNEAQ, per germline (reference sequence). This CDR3 has 14 residues. This CDR3 reads CASSSWGYYNEQFF. As DNA, the CDR3 is TGTGCCAGCAGCTCATGGGGCTACTACAATGAGCAGTTCTTC.

V usage is TRBV28 and J usage is TRBJ2-1, with 10 bases aligning to TRBD2. The CDR3 consists of 15 residues. Germline V CDR1 and CDR2: MDHEN, SYDVKM. The V segment lost 7 bases and the J segment 4 bases; nucleotides outside the gene matches: 7. The CDR3 reads CASTLWTSGYNEQFF. CDR3 coding DNA: TGTGCCAGCACACTCTGGACTAGCGGTTACAATGAGCAGTTCTTC.

V gene TRBV28 combines with J gene TRBJ1-6; the D is unclear. Germline V CDR1 and CDR2: MDHEN, SYDVKM. There are 12 residues in the CDR3. V lost 10 bases and J lost 14, with 18 bases in between. For the CDR3, the DNA is TGTGCCACCAGCGGGCCAGGAGGGACCCTCCACTTT. It yields the protein CATSGPGGTLHF.

V and J are TRBV20-1 and TRBJ1-2; the D is unclear. Germline-derived CDR1 and CDR2 are DFQATT and SNEGSKA (reference sequence). The V gene lost 7 bases and the J gene lost 8 bases, with 14 bases spanning the gap. The CDR3 has 11 amino acids. CDR3 sequence (DNA): TGCAGTGAGTCGGGAGGAAGAGGCTACACCTTC. Translating it yields CSESGGRGYTF.

This clone showed up just once. The chain has TRBV7-6 and TRBJ1-3; D remains ambiguous. Germline V gene data show CDR1 as SGHVS and CDR2 as FNYEAQ. The CDR3 totals 15 residues. The V gene lost 1 base and the J gene lost 2 bases, with 9 bases spanning the gap. The CDR3 region is CASSLGQLTGNTIYF. The CDR3 DNA reads TGTGCCAGCAGCTTAGGTCAACTTACTGGAAACACCATATATTTT.

In its sample, this clone was seen a few times. V usage is TRBV29-1 and J usage is TRBJ1-2, with D tentatively TRBD1 (5 bases). Germline CDR1 and CDR2: SQVTM and ANQGSEA. With 4 bases removed from V and 4 bases from J, the gap between germline ends came to 7 bases. This CDR3 contains 11 residues. In DNA form, the CDR3 reads TGCAGCGTTGGGGGGGTCTATGGCTACACCTTC. This gives the protein CSVGGVYGYTF.

The CDR3 DNA reads as TGTGCCACCAGTGAATCAGGGGTGGGCACAGATACGCAGTATTTT. Encoded protein: CATSESGVGTDTQYF. The rearrangement links TRBV24-1 to TRBJ2-3, with D tentatively TRBD1 (6 bases). This CDR3 spans 15 amino acids. Looked up from germline, CDR1 is KGHDR and CDR2 is SFDVKD. Trimming shortened V by 4 bases and J by 1 base, and 11 bases separated the two germline ends.

The CDR3 DNA reads TGCGCCAGCAGGGGGACAGGGTACGAGCAGTACTTC. As protein: CASRGTGYEQYF. V usage is TRBV5-1 and J usage is TRBJ2-7; 9 bases map to TRBD1. The V and J ends lost 5 bases and 4 bases, in that order; junction bases with no gene match: 1. The CDR3 consists of 12 residues. The V gene's germline CDR1 is SGHRS and CDR2 YFSETQ. The variable domain in full, with the rest retrieved from reference TRBV5-1 and TRBJ2-7, is KAGVTQTPRYLIKTRGQQVTLSCSPISGHRSVSWYQQTPGQGLQFLFEYFSETQRNKGNFPGRFSGRQFSNSRSEMNVSTLELGDSALYLCASRGTGYEQYFGPGTRLTVT.

This chain uses TRBV28 with TRBJ2-3; the match to TRBD2 covers 7 bases. Germline loops: CDR1 MDHEN, CDR2 SYDVKM. This CDR3 has 16 amino acids. V lost 5 bases and J lost 7; bases outside the gene matches: 15. Here the CDR3 DNA reads TGTGCCAGCAGTCCACAAGCTAGCGGTCCGCGCAATACGCAGTATTTT. Its translation is CASSPQASGPRNTQYF. The full variable domain, rest sourced from reference TRBV28 and TRBJ2-3, is DVKVTQSSRYLVKRTGEKVFLECVQDMDHENMFWYRQDPGLGLRLIYFSYDVKMKEKGDIPEGYSVSREKKERFSLILESASTNQTSMYLCASSPQASGPRNTQYFGPGTRLTVL.

This sequence joins TRBV7-2 and TRBJ1-1; 9 bases match TRBD1. The CDR3 totals 16 residues. From germline, CDR1 is SGHTA and CDR2 FQGNSA. With 5 bases clipped from V and 1 base from J, the junction kept 8 bases outside the gene matches. CDR3 sequence reads: CASSALTGGRNTEAFF. The DNA of the CDR3 is TGTGCCAGCAGCGCCTTGACAGGGGGGAGGAACACTGAAGCTTTCTTT.

V and J are TRBV9 and TRBJ2-2; unclear D gene. The ends were cut back, 9 bases at V and 5 bases at J, with 11 bases in the middle. CDR1 SGDLS and CDR2 YYNGEE come from the germline V gene. The CDR3 covers 12 residues. DNA for the CDR3: TGTGCCACCAGTAGAGTGACCGGGGAGCTGTTTTTT. Protein sequence: CATSRVTGELFF. Using reference TRBV9 and TRBJ2-2 for the parts outside the CDR3, the full variable domain is DSGVTQTPKHLITATGQRVTLRCSPRSGDLSVYWYQQSLDQGLQFLIQYYNGEERAKGNILERFSAQQFPDLHSELNLSSLELGDSALYFCATSRVTGELFFGEGSRLTVL.

CDR3 amino acids: CATSPQGLTDTQYF. In nucleotides, the CDR3 is TGTGCCACCTCCCCGCAGGGCCTCACAGATACGCAGTATTTT. The chain combines TRBV27 with TRBJ2-3; a weak D match, TRBD1 (5 bases). Trimming shortened V by 10 bases and J by 2 bases, and 16 bases separated the two germline ends. CDR3 length: 14 amino acids. Germline V gene data show CDR1 as MNHEY and CDR2 as SMNVEV (reference sequence).

This clone is a singleton in its sample. CDR3 nucleotide sequence: TGTGCCAGCAGTTCGAATCTAGCGGGAGGAACAGATACGCAGTATTTT. This translates into CASSSNLAGGTDTQYF. The chain combines TRBV28 with TRBJ2-3; TRBD2 matches at 11 bases. V lost 4 bases, J lost 3 bases, and 6 bases stayed unmatched. Germline CDR1 is MDHEN and CDR2 is SYDVKM. The CDR3 is made up of 16 amino acids.

This clone was seen a single time. The rearrangement links TRBV28 to TRBJ1-2, with TRBD1 identical over 10 bases. The trim removed 5 bases at V and 6 bases at J, leaving 6 bases unmatched. Germline CDR1 MDHEN, CDR2 SYDVKM. The CDR3 contains 14 residues. The CDR3 DNA sequence: TGTGCCAGCAGTCTGAGGGACAGGGGTCATGGCTACACCTTC. Translation gives CASSLRDRGHGYTF.

This chain uses TRBV7-9 with TRBJ2-2; D might be TRBD2 (5 bases). Looked up from germline, CDR1 is SEHNR and CDR2 is FQNEAQ (reference sequence). The length of the CDR3 is 15 residues. Trimming cost V 2 bases and J 5 bases, with 12 bases left between them. CDR3 nucleotides: TGTGCCAGCAGCTTAACGGGGAAGGTAACCGGGGAGCTGTTTTTT. It is translated as CASSLTGKVTGELFF.

The table lists this clone with a few counts. This rearrangement joins TRBV2 to TRBJ1-1, with D hard to call. V was shortened by 4 bases and J by 4 bases, with 7 bases between the two germline ends. The length of the CDR3 is 12 residues. Germline CDR1 and CDR2: SNHLY and FYNNEI. CDR3 sequence (DNA): TGTGCCAGCAGTGCGCGTTCCACTGAAGCTTTCTTT. It yields the protein CASSARSTEAFF.

This clone has a handful of counts. The rearrangement joins TRBV5-4 to TRBJ2-5; 8 positions match TRBD1. The CDR3 consists of 13 residues. The V gene end was trimmed by 4 bases and the J gene end by 4 bases; junction bases not matched to a gene: 3. The germline V gene encodes CDR1 SGHNT and CDR2 YYREEE (reference sequence). CDR3 sequence reads: CASSPQGAETQYF. CDR3 coding DNA: TGTGCCAGCAGCCCCCAGGGGGCAGAGACCCAGTACTTC.

The chain is built from TRBV2 and TRBJ1-6; unclear D gene. The germline gives CDR1 SNHLY, CDR2 FYNNEI. V was trimmed by 1 base and J by 10 bases, leaving 17 bases between them. This CDR3 has 16 residues. The CDR3 sequence: CASSEVGGSIGSPLHF. CDR3 DNA sequence: TGTGCCAGCAGTGAAGTGGGCGGGAGCATAGGCTCACCCCTCCACTTT.

This chain connects TRBV28 to TRBJ2-7, with 7 bases matching TRBD2. Germline V gives CDR1 MDHEN, CDR2 SYDVKM. Losses at the gene ends were 3 bases for V and 9 bases for J; bases not matched to a gene: 14. There are 15 residues in the CDR3. In DNA form, the CDR3 reads TGTGCCAGCAGTTTGGCATCCGGGAGGATCCTCGCGCAGTACTTC. Its translation: CASSLASGRILAQYF.

The V call is TRBV20-1, the J call TRBJ1-1; no definite D call. Trimming left V 2 bases short and J 4 bases short, with 5 bases between. The germline V gene has CDR1 DFQATT and CDR2 SNEGSKA (reference sequence). The CDR3 length is 11 residues. This CDR3 is CSARLITEAFF. CDR3 in DNA: TGCAGTGCTAGACTTATCACTGAAGCTTTCTTT.

This chain joins TRBV28 and TRBJ2-1, with a weak D call TRBD1 (5 bases). The CDR3 totals 16 residues. The V and J ends lost 5 bases and 5 bases respectively, with 19 bases between them. CDR1 and CDR2 (germline): MDHEN, SYDVKM. CDR3 sequence reads: CASSRDSGNLNNEQFF. The CDR3 DNA reads as TGTGCCAGCAGTCGAGATTCAGGGAACCTAAACAATGAGCAGTTCTTC.

The genes are TRBV10-3 and TRBJ1-5; D is unclear. The V gene lost 3 bases and the J gene lost 4 bases, with 16 bases spanning the gap. The CDR3 has 16 residues. The germline V gene encodes CDR1 ENHRY and CDR2 SYGVKD. The CDR3 spells CAISDGPWGGNQPQHF. The CDR3 DNA follows: TGTGCCATCAGTGATGGTCCTTGGGGAGGGAATCAGCCCCAGCATTTT.